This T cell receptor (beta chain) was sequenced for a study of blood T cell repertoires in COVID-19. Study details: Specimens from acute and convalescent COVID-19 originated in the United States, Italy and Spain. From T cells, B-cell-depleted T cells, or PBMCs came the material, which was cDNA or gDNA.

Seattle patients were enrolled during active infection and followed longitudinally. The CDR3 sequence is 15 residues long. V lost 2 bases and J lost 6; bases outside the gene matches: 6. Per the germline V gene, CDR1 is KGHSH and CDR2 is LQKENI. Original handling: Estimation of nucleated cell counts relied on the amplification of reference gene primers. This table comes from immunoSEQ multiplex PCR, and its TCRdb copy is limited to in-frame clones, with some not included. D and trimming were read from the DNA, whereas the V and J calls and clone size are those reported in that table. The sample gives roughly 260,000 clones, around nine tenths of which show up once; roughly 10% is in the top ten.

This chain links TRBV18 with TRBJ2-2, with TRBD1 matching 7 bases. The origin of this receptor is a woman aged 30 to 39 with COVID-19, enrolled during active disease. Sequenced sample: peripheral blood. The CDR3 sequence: CASSPERQGAGELFF. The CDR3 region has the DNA TGTGCCAGCTCACCAGAGAGGCAGGGGGCCGGGGAGCTGTTTTTT.